A single sample gave rise to the 18 T cell receptor beta chains below, sequenced in a study of blood T cell repertoires in COVID-19. Libraries were prepared by immunoSEQ multiplex PCR; TCRdb keeps only in-frame clonotypes and omits some of them. The sample holds more than 150,000 clones, approximately 80% seen once. Input material: peripheral blood. Receptor source: a woman older than 75 with COVID-19, enrolled during active disease.

This sequence joins TRBV5-4 and TRBJ2-3; 8 nucleotides line up with TRBD1. Germline values: CDR1 SGHNT, CDR2 YYREEE (reference sequence). J gave up 4 bases and V 2 bases, and 3 bases lay outside the gene matches. CDR3 length equals 14 residues. The CDR3: CASSFWTGSDTQYF. CDR3 nucleotide sequence: TGTGCCAGCAGCTTCTGGACAGGGTCAGATACGCAGTATTTT.

The chain employs TRBV6-5 and TRBJ1-2; 10 bases align to TRBD1. The CDR3 loop spans 15 amino acids. The germline CDR1 and CDR2 sequences are MNHEY and SVGAGI. The ends lost 7 bases at V and 8 bases at J; junction bases unmatched: 13. CDR3 coding DNA: TGTGCCAGCAAAGACCCCGGACAGGGGGGTGGCGGCTACACCTTC. Encoded protein: CASKDPGQGGGGYTF.

J is TRBJ1-3 and V is TRBV10-3; D perhaps matches TRBD1 (6 bases). Trimming stripped 7 bases from V and 3 bases from J, with 10 bases between. The CDR3 length is 13 residues. Germline V gives CDR1 ENHRY, CDR2 SYGVKD. The CDR3 loop is CAIIPDSGNTIYF. The CDR3 DNA reads TGTGCCATCATCCCGGACAGTGGAAACACCATATATTTT.

V and J are TRBV5-4 and TRBJ1-1, with 8 bases aligning to TRBD1. Per germline, CDR1 SGHNT and CDR2 YYREEE (reference sequence). Losses at the gene ends were 0 bases for V and 4 bases for J; bases not matched to a gene: 5. The CDR3 covers 15 residues. The CDR3 DNA follows: TGTGCCAGCAGCTTGGTCCCAGGGGGCGGCACTGAAGCTTTCTTT. Translating gives CASSLVPGGGTEAFF.

This chain joins TRBV7-9 and TRBJ1-1; D remains unclear. CDR1 and CDR2 from the germline V gene are SEHNR and FQNEAQ (reference sequence). V was pared by 5 bases and J by 0 bases, with 13 bases between. CDR3 size: 15 residues. As DNA, the CDR3 is TGTGCCAGCAGCCTCTACCTCGGGTTGAACACTGAAGCTTTCTTT. Its protein is CASSLYLGLNTEAFF.

The gene calls are TRBV13 and TRBJ1-2; the D gene is possibly TRBD1 (5 bases). Deletions cut 0 bases from V and 4 bases from J, with 9 bases between. The CDR3 runs 14 residues. Germline loops: CDR1 PRHDT, CDR2 FYEKMQ (reference sequence). CDR3 sequence reads: CASSLGAGSYGYTF. CDR3 coding DNA: TGTGCCAGCAGCTTAGGGGCAGGGTCCTATGGCTACACCTTC.

The CDR3 DNA sequence: TGCGCCAGCAGCTCAGGGACTAGCGGGAGTACGCAGTATTTT. Amino acid sequence: CASSSGTSGSTQYF. The chain has TRBV5-1 and TRBJ2-3, with 14 bases matching TRBD2. Germline V CDR1 and CDR2: SGHRS, YFSETQ. The CDR3 length is 14 residues. V was clipped by 3 bases and J by 8 bases; unmatched bases: 2.

V usage is TRBV30 and J usage is TRBJ1-2; 7 nucleotides line up with TRBD1. Germline CDR1 is GTSNPN and CDR2 is SVGIG (reference sequence). There are 17 residues in the CDR3. V was pared by 3 bases and J by 2 bases, with 15 bases of the junction left unmatched. This chain's CDR3 is CAWRPQTGQALNYGYTF. CDR3 nucleotides: TGTGCCTGGAGACCCCAGACAGGACAGGCGCTAAACTATGGCTACACCTTC.

This clone was seen a handful of times. The rearrangement uses TRBV5-1 and TRBJ1-2; D is perhaps TRBD1 (5 bases). V was pared by 4 bases and J by 1 base, with 14 bases between. The germline CDR1 and CDR2 sequences are SGHRS and YFSETQ. The length of the CDR3 is 15 residues. The CDR3 DNA reads as TGCGCCAGCAGCCCCGACGGACATATTAACTATGGCTACACCTTC. This gives the protein CASSPDGHINYGYTF.

This chain links TRBV29-1 with TRBJ2-1, with 12 bases lining up with TRBD2. The trim removed 4 bases at V and 10 bases at J, leaving 11 bases unmatched. CDR1 and CDR2 (germline): SQVTM, ANQGSEA. The CDR3 loop spans 15 amino acids. In DNA, the CDR3 is TGCAGCGTTGTTTCTAGCGGGAGGGCCCCCTTAGAGCAGTTCTTC. Protein sequence: CSVVSSGRAPLEQFF.

This clone was counted a few times. The chain carries TRBV23-1 and TRBJ1-1, with 11 bases lining up with TRBD1. TRBV23-1 is treated as an ORF (open reading frame) with a function not yet certain. The CDR3 has 16 amino acids. V trimming: 0 bases; J trimming: 6 bases; junction bases outside the gene matches: 6. CDR3 in amino acids: CASSQSTEDRGPEAFF. The CDR3 DNA reads as TGCGCCAGCAGTCAATCAACCGAGGACAGGGGGCCTGAAGCTTTCTTT.

This clone came up a few times. This rearrangement joins TRBV6-2 or TRBV6-3 to TRBJ2-1; D may be TRBD1 (6 bases). Germline-derived CDR1 and CDR2 are MNHEY and SVGEGT. Trimming took 4 bases from V and 0 from J, leaving 22 bases between them. This CDR3 contains 19 residues. CDR3 protein: CASSSLQANRDTSYNEQFF. The DNA of the CDR3 is TGTGCCAGCAGTTCCCTACAGGCTAACCGGGACACCTCCTACAATGAGCAGTTCTTC.

The chain has TRBV5-1 and TRBJ1-4, with TRBD1 matching over 7 bases. The trim removed 4 bases at V and 2 bases at J, leaving 5 bases unmatched. Germline CDR1 is SGHRS and CDR2 is YFSETQ. This CDR3 has 15 residues. The CDR3 DNA sequence: TGCGCCAGCAGCGTAACAGGGGTGACTAATGAAAAACTGTTTTTT. This sequence encodes CASSVTGVTNEKLFF.

This chain joins TRBV6-2 or TRBV6-3 and TRBJ2-5, with 7 bases fitting TRBD2. The V gene's germline CDR1 is MNHEY and CDR2 SVGEGT. V was clipped by 1 base and J by 13 bases; unmatched bases: 9. This CDR3 comprises 13 residues. CDR3 sequence reads: CASSYLREPGRYF. CDR3 DNA: TGTGCCAGCAGTTACTTGCGGGAGCCGGGGCGGTACTTC.

The rearrangement uses TRBV7-9 and TRBJ2-2; D unresolved. The CDR3 contains 12 residues. From germline, CDR1 is SEHNR and CDR2 FQNEAQ (reference sequence). Trimming shortened V by 4 bases and J by 4 bases, and 4 bases separated the two germline ends. The CDR3 here is CASSYSTGELFF. CDR3 DNA sequence: TGTGCCAGCAGCTACAGCACCGGGGAGCTGTTTTTT.

The J gene is TRBJ1-3, the V gene TRBV2, with D unclear. V was pared by 4 bases and J by 0 bases, with 7 bases between. CDR3 size: 14 residues. Germline CDR1 and CDR2: SNHLY and FYNNEI. The CDR3 sequence: CASSVDISGNTIYF. For the CDR3, the DNA is TGTGCCAGCAGTGTAGACATCTCTGGAAACACCATATATTTT. The variable domain in full, with the rest retrieved from reference TRBV2 and TRBJ1-3, is EPEVTQTPSHQVTQMGQEVILRCVPISNHLYFYWYRQILGQKVEFLVSFYNNEISEKSEIFDDQFSVERPDGSNFTLKIRSTKLEDSAMYFCASSVDISGNTIYFGEGSWLTVV.

This clone is a singleton in its sample. A read error may produce the germline difference seen at one junction end. The rearrangement links TRBV19 to TRBJ1-2, with TRBD1 matching over 7 bases. The CDR3 extends over 14 amino acids. The germline V gene has CDR1 LNHDA and CDR2 SQIVND (reference sequence). CDR3 region: CASSRGDSNFGYTF. The CDR3 coding sequence is TGTGCCAGTAGTAGAGGGGACAGCAACTTTGGCTACACCTTC.

The chain employs TRBV9 and TRBJ2-7, with 8 positions matching TRBD1. V shed 0 bases and J 1 base; nucleotides not matched to a gene: 3. This CDR3 region has 15 residues. Germline assignment: CDR1 SGDLS and CDR2 YYNGEE. In DNA form, the CDR3 reads TGTGCCAGCAGCGTAGGTAACAGGGGGTCCTACGAGCAGTACTTC. Translation: CASSVGNRGSYEQYF.